This T cell receptor (beta chain) was retrieved from a study of technical replicates of blood from a few donors. This clone was seen once. Produced via immunoSEQ multiplex PCR; TCRdb's table is partial and in-frame only. The data hold tens of thousands of clones, with around 94% observed a single time. The V and J ends lost 0 bases and 0 bases respectively, with 10 bases between them. The CDR3 covers 15 residues. CDR1 is GTSNPN, CDR2 SVGIG, per germline (reference sequence). The chain links TRBV30 to TRBJ2-3; D is possibly TRBD2 (5 bases). Sequencing used T cells isolated from PBMCs. The TCR sequence derives from a human donor in good health. CDR3 residues: CAWSVKAASTDTQYF. In DNA form, the CDR3 reads TGTGCCTGGAGTGTCAAAGCGGCTAGCACAGATACGCAGTATTTT. The whole variable domain, filled in from reference TRBV30 and TRBJ2-3, reads SQTIHQWPATLVQPVGSPLSLECTVEGTSNPNLYWYRQAAGRGLQLLFYSVGIGQISSEVPQNLSASRPQDRQFILSSKKLLLSDSGFYLCAWSVKAASTDTQYFGPGTRLTVL.